A single sample gave rise to the 24 T cell receptor beta chains below, sequenced in a study of blood T cell repertoires in COVID-19. Sequenced by immunoSEQ multiplex PCR; TCRdb stores in-frame clones only, minus some. This sample has roughly 250,000 clones; around 85% occur once, and the top ten carry approximately 4%. Sequenced material: PBMCs or T cells enriched from blood (not recorded which). These receptors all come from a woman in her 30s who had recovered from COVID-19.

The gene calls are TRBV3-1 (or the pseudogene TRBV3-2) and TRBJ1-2; no clear D. The CDR3 sequence is 15 residues long. V gave up 0 bases and J gave up 1 base, with 9 bases separating them. CDR1 and CDR2 (germline): LGHDT, YNNKEL (reference sequence). The CDR3 DNA follows: TGTGCCAGCAGCCAAGAGGCTGCTTTTAACTATGGCTACACCTTC. Translating it yields CASSQEAAFNYGYTF.

The chain uses TRBV5-8 and TRBJ2-3; TRBD1 agrees at 8 bases. Germline assignment: CDR1 SGHTS and CDR2 YDEGEE. The CDR3 is 16 residues long. The J segment lost 2 bases and the V segment lost 3 bases, leaving 8 bases of the junction unmatched. CDR3 DNA: TGTGCCAGCAGCTCCGGGACAGGACCTCTCACAGATACGCAGTATTTT. It yields the protein CASSSGTGPLTDTQYF.

The V and J genes are TRBV15 and TRBJ1-2, with D possibly matching TRBD1 (6 bases). CDR3 length equals 13 residues. CDR1 LNHNV and CDR2 YYDKDF come from the germline V gene (reference sequence). Deletions cut 0 bases from V and 8 bases from J, with 10 bases between. The CDR3 coding sequence is TGTGCCACCAGCAGAGACAGGGGATGGGGCTACACCTTC. Protein sequence: CATSRDRGWGYTF. The full variable domain, in which reference TRBV15 and TRBJ1-2 provide the parts outside the CDR3, is DAMVIQNPRYQVTQFGKPVTLSCSQTLNHNVMYWYQQKSSQAPKLLFHYYDKDFNNEADTPDNFQSRRPNTSFCFLDIRSPGLGDTAMYLCATSRDRGWGYTFGSGTRLTVV.

The CDR3 protein is CASSQVGSSYNEQFF. The CDR3 DNA is TGTGCCAGCAGCCAAGTAGGGAGCTCCTACAATGAGCAGTTCTTC. The chain recombines TRBV3-1 (or the pseudogene TRBV3-2) with TRBJ2-1, with D perhaps TRBD2 (5 bases). V was cut by 1 base and J by 0 bases, with 7 bases left in between. Germline V gene lookup returns CDR1 LGHDT and CDR2 YNNKEL (reference sequence). The CDR3 runs 15 residues.

V and J are TRBV29-1 and TRBJ1-2; tentatively, D is TRBD1 (5 bases). V lost 3 bases to trimming and J lost 1 base, with 9 bases between them. Germline V lookup: CDR1 SQVTM, CDR2 ANQGSEA. CDR3 size: 13 residues. The CDR3 DNA reads TGCAGCGTTGAGCGGGGGGATAACTATGGCTACACCTTC. This gives the protein CSVERGDNYGYTF.

This chain joins TRBV24-1 and TRBJ2-3, with 8 bases aligning to TRBD2. Looked up from germline, CDR1 is KGHDR and CDR2 is SFDVKD. The CDR3 consists of 15 residues. V lost 4 bases, J lost 2 bases, and 4 bases stayed unmatched. CDR3 bases: TGTGCCACCAGTGACCATGGACTAGCCACAGATACGCAGTATTTT. Translation: CATSDHGLATDTQYF.

The rearrangement uses TRBV29-1 and TRBJ2-5; no definite D call. The CDR3 covers 12 residues. Trimming removed 3 bases at V and 0 bases at J, with 5 bases between. In germline, CDR1 is SQVTM, CDR2 ANQGSEA. Here the CDR3 reads CSVEEYQETQYF. CDR3 coding DNA: TGCAGCGTTGAGGAGTACCAAGAGACCCAGTACTTC.

This clone appeared a single time. The V call is TRBV7-9, the J call TRBJ2-3; TRBD2 aligns across 7 bases. Germline-derived CDR1 and CDR2 are SEHNR and FQNEAQ (reference sequence). V lost 5 bases, J lost 7 bases, and 21 bases stayed unmatched. The CDR3 length is 18 residues. CDR3: CASSLARWGEGNSYTQYF. For the CDR3, the DNA is TGTGCCAGCAGCCTTGCGAGGTGGGGGGAGGGAAATTCGTATACGCAGTATTTT.

The J gene is TRBJ1-5, the V gene TRBV5-1, with D perhaps matching TRBD1 (6 bases). V was clipped by 6 bases and J by 6 bases, with 19 bases between them. Germline V gives CDR1 SGHRS, CDR2 YFSETQ. The CDR3 has 15 residues. DNA for the CDR3: TGCGCCAGCAAGCCAAGGACAGTGAATTGTCAGCCCCAGCATTTT. The encoded protein is CASKPRTVNCQPQHF.

V gene TRBV5-4 combines with J gene TRBJ1-5; a weak D match, TRBD1 (6 bases). Between the trimmed V and J ends, which lost 0 bases and 4 bases, there was a span of 11 bases. Germline CDR1 reads SGHNT; CDR2 reads YYREEE (reference sequence). The CDR3 runs 15 residues. This chain's CDR3 is CASSLDGQPNQPQHF. In DNA form, the CDR3 reads TGTGCCAGCAGCTTGGATGGACAGCCTAATCAGCCCCAGCATTTT.

In this sample, this clone turned up once. The chain carries TRBV5-5 and TRBJ1-3; D not resolved. From germline, CDR1 is SGHKS and CDR2 YYEKEE (reference sequence). V was trimmed by 4 bases and J by 0 bases, leaving 11 bases between them. The CDR3 consists of 15 residues. The CDR3 is CASSHTPDSGNTIYF. In DNA, the CDR3 is TGTGCCAGCAGCCACACCCCAGACTCTGGAAACACCATATATTTT.

The rearrangement links TRBV5-1 to TRBJ2-5; D gene uncertain. The length of the CDR3 is 15 residues. The V gene's germline CDR1 is SGHRS and CDR2 YFSETQ. Trimming pared 2 bases from V and 3 bases from J, leaving 14 bases between. In nucleotides, the CDR3 is TGCGCCAGCAGCTTTACCCCGTTAGAAGAAGAGACCCAGTACTTC. Amino acid sequence: CASSFTPLEEETQYF.

This chain joins TRBV11-3 and TRBJ1-1, with D possibly TRBD1 on 5 matching bases. This CDR3 contains 12 residues. CDR1 is SGHNT, CDR2 YENEEA, per germline. Trimming left V 1 base short and J 8 bases short, with 8 bases between. In DNA form, the CDR3 reads TGTGCCAGCAGCTTAGGCCGGGGGGAAGCTTTCTTT. Protein product: CASSLGRGEAFF. Using reference TRBV11-3 and TRBJ1-1 for the parts outside the CDR3, the full variable domain is EAGVVQSPRYKIIEKKQPVAFWCNPISGHNTLYWYLQNLGQGPELLIRYENEEAVDDSQLPKDRFSAERLKGVDSTLKIQPAELGDSAVYLCASSLGRGEAFFGQGTRLTVV.

The J gene is TRBJ1-2, the V gene TRBV6-4, with D perhaps matching TRBD1 (6 bases). The CDR3 is 13 residues long. The V end was cut by 8 bases, the J end by 3 bases, with 13 bases between. Looked up from germline, CDR1 is MRHNA and CDR2 is SNTAGT. CDR3 region: CASRRGGDYGYTF. The CDR3 bases are TGTGCCAGCCGGAGGGGGGGCGACTATGGCTACACCTTC.

This chain links TRBV28 with TRBJ1-1; D remains ambiguous. Germline CDR1 MDHEN, CDR2 SYDVKM. The length of the CDR3 is 17 residues. V gave up 3 bases and J gave up 0 bases, with 17 bases separating them. This CDR3 is CASSLLEVVGVNTEAFF. The CDR3 DNA reads TGTGCCAGCAGTTTGCTCGAGGTGGTCGGCGTGAACACTGAAGCTTTCTTT.

The CDR3 loop is CASSPGQAQETQYF. Here the CDR3 DNA reads TGCGCCAGCAGCCCGGGACAGGCCCAAGAGACCCAGTACTTC. The J gene is TRBJ2-5, the V gene TRBV5-1, with TRBD1 matching over 8 bases. Trimming cost V 4 bases and J 1 base; bases outside gene matches: 3. From germline, CDR1 is SGHRS and CDR2 YFSETQ. The CDR3 is 14 amino acids.

The chain combines TRBV19 with TRBJ2-2, with TRBD1 matching over 8 bases. Germline V lookup: CDR1 LNHDA, CDR2 SQIVND (reference sequence). The CDR3 extends over 14 amino acids. With 7 bases clipped from V and 3 bases from J, the junction kept 4 bases outside the gene matches. The CDR3 loop is CASKGQDDTGELFF. CDR3 bases: TGTGCCAGTAAGGGACAGGACGACACCGGGGAGCTGTTTTTT.

The gene calls are TRBV7-2 and TRBJ1-3; D is perhaps TRBD1 (5 bases). Germline V gene sequence: CDR1 SGHTA, CDR2 FQGNSA. CDR3 length: 15 amino acids. With 4 bases removed from V and 0 bases from J, the gap between germline ends came to 10 bases. Here the CDR3 reads CASSSRASSGNTIYF. The CDR3 DNA follows: TGTGCCAGCAGCTCCAGGGCCAGCTCTGGAAACACCATATATTTT.

CDR3 sequence reads: CASSLKRDEQFF. Written as DNA, the CDR3 is TGTGCCAGCAGCCTTAAGCGCGATGAGCAGTTCTTC. This chain connects TRBV5-5 to TRBJ2-1; D remains ambiguous. Looked up from germline, CDR1 is SGHKS and CDR2 is YYEKEE (reference sequence). The CDR3 runs to 12 residues. The V end was cut by 4 bases, the J end by 8 bases, with 10 bases between.

This clone was seen only once. The V call is TRBV25-1, the J call TRBJ2-2; D is perhaps TRBD2 (5 bases). The V gene lost 4 bases and the J gene lost 0 bases, with 9 bases spanning the gap. This CDR3 contains 15 residues. Germline loops: CDR1 MGHDK, CDR2 SYGVNS. Written as DNA, the CDR3 is TGTGCCAGCAGTGGCCCGGAGGCGAACACCGGGGAGCTGTTTTTT. It yields the protein CASSGPEANTGELFF.

The rearrangement uses TRBV3-1 (or the pseudogene TRBV3-2) and TRBJ2-1; 10 bases map to TRBD1. J gave up 4 bases and V 3 bases, and 6 bases lay outside the gene matches. The germline gives CDR1 LGHDT, CDR2 YNNKEL (reference sequence). The CDR3 is 16 amino acids. CDR3 in DNA: TGTGCCAGCAGCCATCAACCGGGACAGGGGTACAATGAGCAGTTCTTC. Translated, it gives CASSHQPGQGYNEQFF.

The gene calls are TRBV21-1 and TRBJ1-5; TRBD1 is the table's D call and was not checked against the DNA. TRBV21-1 is a pseudogene segment. The CDR3 spans 16 residues. This CDR3 is CASSTPPRTGWGPQHF. The CDR3 DNA is TGTGCCAGCAGCACCCCCCCCCGGACAGGCTGGGGGCCCCAGCATTTT.

This clone has just one count. This sequence joins TRBV6-1 and TRBJ2-7; TRBD1 might be the D (5 bases). From germline, CDR1 is MNHNS and CDR2 SASEGT. The V end was cut by 6 bases, the J end by 4 bases, with 13 bases between. The CDR3 is made up of 13 amino acids. CDR3 in amino acids: CASSRDSLYEQYF. CDR3 in DNA: TGTGCCAGCAGCCGAGACAGTCTGTACGAGCAGTACTTC.

This sequence joins TRBV28 and TRBJ2-3; 14 nucleotides align to TRBD2. Germline values: CDR1 MDHEN, CDR2 SYDVKM. The CDR3 contains 17 residues. J was trimmed by 2 bases and V by 5 bases; bases with no gene match: 6. The CDR3 protein is CASSPWGLAGATDTQYF. For the CDR3, the DNA is TGTGCCAGCAGTCCGTGGGGACTAGCGGGAGCCACAGATACGCAGTATTTT. Full variable domain (rest looked up from reference TRBV28 and TRBJ2-3): DVKVTQSSRYLVKRTGEKVFLECVQDMDHENMFWYRQDPGLGLRLIYFSYDVKMKEKGDIPEGYSVSREKKERFSLILESASTNQTSMYLCASSPWGLAGATDTQYFGPGTRLTVL.